What follows are 22 T cell receptor beta chains derived from one specimen sequenced in a study of T-cell memory formation after mild COVID-19. TCRdb ran MiXCR on the 5' RACE reads and lists one entry per CDR3 protein. Among about 180,000 distinct CDR3 sequences listed, less than 20% were seen once. Sequencing input: PBMCs or a T cell subset sorted from them (not recorded which). The receptors here all came from a man between 18 and 29 years old who had mild COVID-19 (a few samples of this study predate the infection). Cell type and time point are not known.

Many counts were recorded for this clonotype. The chain is built from TRBV7-3 and TRBJ2-4; D gene ambiguous. Germline loops: CDR1 SGHTA, CDR2 FQGTGA. The CDR3 totals 13 residues. Trimming removed 1 base from V and 5 bases from J, with 6 bases in between. This CDR3 is CASSLKGENIQYF. The CDR3 nucleotides read TGTGCCAGCAGCTTAAAAGGAGAAAACATTCAGTACTTC.

The V call is TRBV5-1, the J call TRBJ1-2, with 7 bases fitting TRBD1. Germline V gives CDR1 SGHRS, CDR2 YFSETQ. The ends lost 0 bases at V and 7 bases at J; junction bases unmatched: 6. The CDR3 runs 14 residues. As DNA, the CDR3 is TGCGCCAGCAGCTTGGAATACAGGGGCCTTGGCTACACCTTC. Its protein product is CASSLEYRGLGYTF.

This clonotype has just a few counts. V is TRBV4-1 and J is TRBJ2-2, with 10 bases identical to TRBD1. J lost 6 bases, V lost 7 bases, and 8 bases had no gene match. CDR3 size: 15 residues. The germline V gene has CDR1 MGHRA and CDR2 YSYEKL. In nucleotides, the CDR3 is TGCGCCAGCAATCCCAGGGACAGGGGCCCCGGGGAGCTGTTTTTT. Encoded protein: CASNPRDRGPGELFF.

This clonotype was counted only a few times. The rearrangement links TRBV6-1 to TRBJ2-3; possible D gene TRBD2, 6 bases. Germline loops: CDR1 MNHNS, CDR2 SASEGT. The germline V and J ends were trimmed by 6 bases and 15 bases, with 28 bases remaining between them. The CDR3 runs 15 residues. This CDR3 is CASRPVKWLGGAYYF. CDR3 bases: TGTGCCAGCAGACCAGTGAAGTGGTTGGGCGGGGCGTACTATTTT.

This clonotype was seen a few times. This chain connects TRBV12-3 or TRBV12-4 to TRBJ2-5, with D possibly matching TRBD2 (5 bases). Trimming cost V 6 bases and J 3 bases, with 8 bases left between them. The CDR3 extends over 12 amino acids. CDR3 protein: CASRQLEETQYF. Written as DNA, the CDR3 is TGTGCCAGCAGACAACTAGAAGAGACCCAGTACTTC.

Many counts were recorded for this clonotype. This chain connects TRBV7-9 to TRBJ1-1; a weak D match, TRBD1 (5 bases). Germline CDR1 and CDR2: SEHNR and FQNEAQ (reference sequence). Trimming cost V 5 bases and J 5 bases, with 12 bases left between them. This CDR3 has 13 amino acids. The CDR3 sequence is CASSLSGFTEAFF. CDR3 coding DNA: TGTGCCAGCAGCCTATCAGGGTTTACTGAAGCTTTCTTT. Complete variable domain (other parts from reference TRBV7-9 and TRBJ1-1): DTGVSQNPRHKITKRGQNVTFRCDPISEHNRLYWYRQTLGQGPEFLTYFQNEAQLEKSRLLSDRFSAERPKGSFSTLEIQRTEQGDSAMYLCASSLSGFTEAFFGQGTRLTVV.

This clonotype appeared many times. The rearrangement joins TRBV3-1 to TRBJ2-3; tentatively, D is TRBD2 (5 bases). This CDR3 comprises 15 residues. Trimming cost V 2 bases and J 11 bases, with 20 bases left between them. The V gene's germline CDR1 is LGHDT and CDR2 YNNKEL (reference sequence). CDR3 DNA sequence: TGTGCCAGCAGCCAACTAGTACGTGGAGGACGAAGGCAGTATTTT. Protein product: CASSQLVRGGRRQYF.

This clonotype has a handful of counts. The V and J genes are TRBV6-2 or TRBV6-3 and TRBJ2-2; 7 positions agree with TRBD2. V lost 0 bases and J lost 6; bases outside the gene matches: 4. The CDR3 runs 15 residues. Germline values: CDR1 MNHEY, CDR2 SVGEGT. The CDR3 here is CASSYSAGRAGELFF. The CDR3 DNA reads as TGTGCCAGCAGTTACTCGGCAGGGAGGGCCGGGGAGCTGTTTTTT.

The rearrangement links TRBV12-3 or TRBV12-4 to TRBJ2-1; D is perhaps TRBD1 (5 bases). This CDR3 spans 14 amino acids. Deletions cut 5 bases from V and 1 base from J, with 9 bases between. CDR3 DNA: TGTGCCAGCAGTGCCGGACAATCCTACAATGAGCAGTTCTTC. Protein: CASSAGQSYNEQFF.

The V call is TRBV5-1, the J call TRBJ2-6; D is undetermined. The CDR3 extends over 17 amino acids. Trimming cost V 1 base and J 1 base, with 12 bases left between them. CDR1 and CDR2 (germline): SGHRS, YFSETQ. The CDR3 bases are TGCGCCAGCAGCTTGACAGTCTCCGAGTCTGGGGCCAACGTCCTGACTTTC. This sequence encodes CASSLTVSESGANVLTF.

This sequence joins TRBV7-3 and TRBJ1-2; 7 bases agree with TRBD1. Germline V gives CDR1 SGHTA, CDR2 FQGTGA. V was clipped by 7 bases and J by 4 bases; unmatched bases: 12. The CDR3 runs to 15 residues. CDR3 DNA sequence: TGTGCCAGCACCCAGGGGGGGACCCCTGGCTATGGCTACACCTTC. Translating it yields CASTQGGTPGYGYTF.

This clonotype was found a few times. This chain's CDR3 is CASSTRDSFYGYTF. CDR3 bases: TGTGCCAGCAGCACACGGGACAGCTTCTATGGCTACACCTTC. The chain combines TRBV7-2 with TRBJ1-2; 7 bases align to TRBD1. This CDR3 contains 14 residues. Trimming took 5 bases from V and 4 from J; bases not matched to a gene: 7. Germline V lookup: CDR1 SGHTA, CDR2 FQGNSA.

V usage is TRBV10-3 and J usage is TRBJ1-2; 7 bases are shared with TRBD1. CDR1 and CDR2 from the germline V gene are ENHRY and SYGVKD. The CDR3 is 13 amino acids. Unmatched junction bases numbered 5, after V lost 6 bases and J lost 4 bases. The CDR3 nucleotides read TGTGCCATCAGCGCCGGGACAGCCTATGGCTACACCTTC. Translation gives CAISAGTAYGYTF.

The rearrangement uses TRBV20-1 and TRBJ2-3; no clear D gene. With 0 bases removed from V and 1 base from J, the gap between germline ends came to 2 bases. The CDR3 totals 12 residues. Germline CDR1 and CDR2: DFQATT and SNEGSKA (reference sequence). Here the CDR3 DNA reads TGCAGTGCTAGAGAGGGCACAGATACGCAGTATTTT. It codes for CSAREGTDTQYF.

This clonotype was picked up a small number of times. The chain combines TRBV5-1 with TRBJ2-2, with 7 bases identical to TRBD1. The CDR3 length is 16 residues. Looked up from germline, CDR1 is SGHRS and CDR2 is YFSETQ. J was trimmed by 1 base and V by 4 bases; bases with no gene match: 7. CDR3 loop: CASSRGQGVNTGELFF. As DNA, the CDR3 is TGCGCCAGCAGCCGCGGGCAGGGGGTGAACACCGGGGAGCTGTTTTTT.

The chain recombines TRBV2 with TRBJ2-2, with D unresolved. Germline CDR1 reads SNHLY; CDR2 reads FYNNEI. V was clipped by 7 bases and J by 5 bases, with 8 bases between them. This CDR3 has 12 residues. The CDR3 sequence is CASTSDTGELFF. The CDR3 DNA is TGTGCCAGCACAAGTGATACCGGGGAGCTGTTTTTT.

This clonotype was seen a few times. The CDR3 nucleotides read TGTGCCAGCAGCTTAGGCCCCGGACTAGCGGGGGGGCGTGGCGAGCAGTACGTC. This encodes CASSLGPGLAGGRGEQYV. The chain uses TRBV7-3 and TRBJ2-7, with 15 bases identical to TRBD2. Germline CDR1 SGHTA, CDR2 FQGTGA. J gave up 6 bases and V 2 bases, and 11 bases lay outside the gene matches. The CDR3 has 18 residues.

V and J are TRBV20-1 and TRBJ2-5, with 7 bases lining up with TRBD2. There are 13 residues in the CDR3. With V trimmed by 5 bases and J by 1 base, 4 bases remained unmatched. From germline, CDR1 is DFQATT and CDR2 SNEGSKA (reference sequence). The CDR3 bases are TGCAGTGCTTGGACTAGTTCCCAAGAGACCCAGTACTTC. This sequence encodes CSAWTSSQETQYF.

This clonotype was detected a few times. The rearrangement uses TRBV7-2 and TRBJ2-4; D is possibly TRBD1 or TRBD2 (5 bases each). This CDR3 contains 15 residues. With 5 bases removed from V and 0 bases from J, the gap between germline ends came to 11 bases. Looked up from germline, CDR1 is SGHTA and CDR2 is FQGNSA. CDR3 DNA sequence: TGTGCCAGCAGCCCCGAGGGGCCAGCCAAAAACATTCAGTACTTC. The encoded protein is CASSPEGPAKNIQYF.

This chain uses TRBV7-2 with TRBJ2-7; D perhaps matches TRBD2 (7 bases). The CDR3 is 15 amino acids. V was trimmed by 5 bases and J by 0 bases, leaving 14 bases between them. Germline assignment: CDR1 SGHTA and CDR2 FQGNSA. The CDR3 bases are TGTGCCAGCAGCCGAGGGGGGGCCAGCTCCTACGAGCAGTACGTC. It specifies CASSRGGASSYEQYV.

This clonotype has just a few counts. V usage is TRBV12-3 or TRBV12-4 and J usage is TRBJ2-3; TRBD1 agrees at 7 bases. The CDR3 is made up of 15 amino acids. V lost 0 bases and J lost 2; bases outside the gene matches: 2. CDR3 in amino acids: CASSLAGQHTDTQYF. The CDR3 nucleotides read TGTGCCAGCAGTTTAGCGGGACAGCACACAGATACGCAGTATTTT.

This clonotype has just a few counts. The chain couples TRBV20-1 to TRBJ2-7; the D gene is possibly TRBD2 (5 bases). Germline assignment: CDR1 DFQATT and CDR2 SNEGSKA (reference sequence). This CDR3 contains 12 residues. V lost 3 bases, J lost 0 bases, and 6 bases lay in between. The CDR3 coding sequence is TGCAGTGCTAGCGGGGACTCCTACGAGCAGTACGTC. Its protein is CSASGDSYEQYV.